The clone carrying this TCR beta chain was detected a few times. CDR1 is MNHNY, CDR2 SVGAGI, per germline (reference sequence). Trimming cost V 7 bases and J 4 bases; bases outside gene matches: 10. The CDR3 totals 15 residues. The data belong to a study of blood T cell repertoires in COVID-19. On the study more broadly: Sites across the United States, Italy and Spain contributed samples from acute and convalescent COVID-19. Sources were T cells, B-cell-depleted T cells, or PBMCs; the material itself was cDNA or gDNA.

Per the authors' pipeline: Researchers report that nucleated cell counts were estimated from reference gene primer amplification. The protocol was immunoSEQ multiplex PCR, while the TCRdb copy is restricted to in-frame clones and leaves out a portion. V and J calls and clone size follow that table, whereas D and trimming were derived from the DNA. In the table there are 85,000 to 100,000 clones, 80% to 90% of which are singletons. Patients at the Seattle site were enrolled during active infection and followed longitudinally. The sequencing input was peripheral blood. The source is a middle-aged man with COVID-19, enrolled during active disease. The rearrangement joins TRBV6-6 to TRBJ1-3; 7 nucleotides align to TRBD1. CDR3: CASNDGGRGGNTIYF. CDR3 coding DNA: TGTGCCAGCAACGACGGGGGCAGGGGGGGAAACACCATATATTTT.